The 9 T cell receptor beta chains given below trace back to one sample, sequenced in a study of lung T cells in sarcoidosis with Löfgren's syndrome. TCRdb processed the reads anew with MiXCR; each CDR3 protein has one entry. The sample has approximately 3,200 distinct CDR3 sequences; less than 20% are singletons. Source material: CD4+ T cells from bronchoalveolar lavage. The receptors here all came from a human donor with sarcoidosis (Löfgren's syndrome or another form), or a control subject (not recorded which).

In its sample, this clonotype ranks as medium-sized. The J gene is TRBJ2-1, the V gene TRBV11-2; no clear D gene. Trimming took 5 bases from V and 6 from J, leaving 11 bases between them. The CDR3 is 13 residues long. Germline loops: CDR1 SGHAT, CDR2 FQNNGV. CDR3 in amino acids: CASSPVLVNEQFF. CDR3 DNA: TGTGCCAGCAGCCCCGTTTTGGTCAATGAGCAGTTCTTC.

By sample fraction, this clonotype is medium-sized. The rearrangement links TRBV7-2 to TRBJ2-5, with 7 positions matching TRBD1. The ends lost 5 bases at V and 1 base at J; junction bases unmatched: 4. CDR3 length equals 14 residues. Germline V gene data show CDR1 as SGHTA and CDR2 as FQGNSA. The CDR3 region is CASSPTGIQETQYF. The CDR3 coding sequence is TGTGCCAGCAGCCCGACAGGGATCCAAGAGACCCAGTACTTC.

With regard to this clonotype: Being one base from a much bigger clone, this may be a read error. The V call is TRBV6-6, the J call TRBJ2-2; tentative D call: TRBD2 (6 bases). The CDR3 sequence is 14 residues long. Germline V gene lookup returns CDR1 MNHNY and CDR2 SVGAGI (reference sequence). The CDR3 coding sequence is TGTGCCAGCTTAGAGGAGGGCAGCACCGGGGAGCCGTTTTTT. It encodes CASLEEGSTGEPFF.

As regards this clonotype: One base away lies a much larger clone, so this may be a sequencing read error. The rearrangement links TRBV18 to TRBJ2-7; D is perhaps TRBD1 or TRBD2 (6 bases each). Germline assignment: CDR1 KGHSH and CDR2 LQKENI. This CDR3 region has 12 residues. CDR3 protein: CASSPGGHERYF. In nucleotides, the CDR3 is TGTGCCAGCTCACCGGGGGGCCACGAGCGGTACTTC.

This clonotype was recorded at least ten times. The V and J genes are TRBV30 and TRBJ1-4; unclear D gene. The CDR3 totals 13 residues. Germline-derived CDR1 and CDR2 are GTSNPN and SVGIG (reference sequence). Trimming took off 7 bases at V and 6 bases at J, with 15 bases between the two ends. CDR3 amino acids: CASRGGIYEKLFF. In DNA form, the CDR3 reads TGTGCCTCTAGAGGTGGGATTTATGAAAAACTGTTTTTT.

This clonotype was recorded at least ten times. The chain combines TRBV3-1 with TRBJ2-7; D may be TRBD1 (6 bases). Looked up from germline, CDR1 is LGHDT and CDR2 is YNNKEL (reference sequence). The CDR3 spans 13 residues. With 4 bases removed from V and 6 bases from J, the gap between germline ends came to 13 bases. CDR3 DNA sequence: TGTGCCAGCAGCCCAGGGGTTTCCCGCGAGCAGTACGTC. Its protein is CASSPGVSREQYV.

This clonotype is medium-sized (0.01 to 0.1%) in the sample. The chain uses TRBV19 and TRBJ2-3, with D maybe TRBD1 (6 bases). The V end lost 9 bases, the J end lost 3 bases, and 7 bases lay between the germline ends. The CDR3 sequence is 11 residues long. The germline CDR1 and CDR2 sequences are LNHDA and SQIVND (reference sequence). The CDR3 nucleotides are TGTGCCAGCGGACAGACAGATACGCAGTATTTT. This sequence encodes CASGQTDTQYF.

Worth noting for this clonotype: A read error may be the cause here, since a much bigger clone is one base away. In this CDR3 the conserved last residue, phenylalanine or tryptophan, is missing, so a read error is likely. The chain combines TRBV28 with TRBJ2-5; 7 nucleotides line up with TRBD2. V dropped 6 bases and J dropped 5; count of bases not matched to a gene: 15. The length of the CDR3 is 16 residues. Germline-derived CDR1 and CDR2 are MDHEN and SYDVKM. The CDR3 here is CASSQIFRDYGETQYL. CDR3 nucleotides: TGTGCCAGCAGCCAAATTTTCAGGGACTACGGGGAGACCCAGTACCTC.

This clonotype ranks as medium-sized (0.01 to 0.1%). V is TRBV12-3 or TRBV12-4 and J is TRBJ1-5; 10 bases align to TRBD1. V trimming: 6 bases; J trimming: 2 bases; junction bases outside the gene matches: 16. This CDR3 is built from 19 residues. CDR3 coding DNA: TGTGCCAGCAGCCTTTTTCCGGGACAGGGGAAATCGGGCAATCAGCCCCAGCATTTT. Residues: CASSLFPGQGKSGNQPQHF.